The count of the clone carrying this TCR beta chain is one. The antigen is unknown. Germline CDR1 DFQATT, CDR2 SNEGSKA (reference sequence). The V end lost 3 bases, the J end lost 1 base, and 17 bases lay between the germline ends. The CDR3 contains 16 residues. Preparation of the TCRbeta library used unique molecular identifiers. TCRdb reanalysed the PCR reads using MiXCR and keeps one entry per CDR3 protein. The sample contains a few hundred thousand distinct CDR3 sequences, 27% of which appear only once. The data belong to a study of T-cell reconstitution after alpha-beta-depleted transplantation in children. Study results and caveats: Newly generated T cells supplied most T-cell counts and diversity one year post-transplant. High day-60 TCRbeta diversity in some patients came from surviving recipient T cells and thymic progenitors. Expanded graft clones numbering several hundred reportedly gave rise to alpha-beta T cells about two months after transplant.

V gene TRBV20-1 combines with J gene TRBJ2-3; D ambiguous. The clonotype was recovered from a boy less than two years old with Wiskott-Aldrich syndrome, due to receive a stem cell transplant. The source was PBMCs, collected before TCRalphabeta/CD19-depleted stem cell transplant. The CDR3 loop reads CSASQNVAVRTDTQYF. The CDR3 nucleotides read TGCAGTGCTAGCCAGAACGTGGCGGTGCGCACAGATACGCAGTATTTT.